This TCR beta chain was profiled in a study of blood T cell repertoires in COVID-19. Remarks on this clone: The sample carries other DNA sequences with the same CDR3.

The CDR3 totals 16 residues. Germline CDR1 reads SGHTA; CDR2 reads FQGNSA. Trimming removed 1 base from V and 4 bases from J; junction bases left unmatched: 3. Profiling relied on immunoSEQ multiplex PCR, and the TCRdb table lists in-frame clones only, not all of them. Of 230,000 or so clones listed, 70% to 85% were seen once; the top ten hold about 2.1%. This sequence was found in a man aged 35 to 55 who had recovered from COVID-19. The chain carries TRBV7-2 and TRBJ2-5; TRBD2 matches at 13 bases. The sample comprised peripheral blood. DNA of the CDR3: TGTGCCAGCAGCTTAGTACTAGCGGGAGGGGGAGAGACCCAGTACTTC. It translates to CASSLVLAGGGETQYF.